The source of this T cell receptor beta chain is a study of blood T cell repertoires in COVID-19. CDR1 and CDR2 from the germline V gene are SGHRS and YFSETQ. Trimming removed 0 bases from V and 3 bases from J; junction bases left unmatched: 3. The CDR3 is 16 residues long. Libraries were prepared by immunoSEQ multiplex PCR; TCRdb keeps only in-frame clonotypes and omits some of them. The table lists 200,000 or so clones, around 83% of them singletons. Sequenced material: peripheral blood. V usage is TRBV5-1 and J usage is TRBJ2-3; 11 positions match TRBD2. This TCR was sampled from a human donor in a cohort sampled during active COVID-19. CDR3 protein: CASSLGASGRTDTQYF. In nucleotides, the CDR3 is TGCGCCAGCAGCTTGGGGGCTAGCGGGAGGACAGATACGCAGTATTTT.